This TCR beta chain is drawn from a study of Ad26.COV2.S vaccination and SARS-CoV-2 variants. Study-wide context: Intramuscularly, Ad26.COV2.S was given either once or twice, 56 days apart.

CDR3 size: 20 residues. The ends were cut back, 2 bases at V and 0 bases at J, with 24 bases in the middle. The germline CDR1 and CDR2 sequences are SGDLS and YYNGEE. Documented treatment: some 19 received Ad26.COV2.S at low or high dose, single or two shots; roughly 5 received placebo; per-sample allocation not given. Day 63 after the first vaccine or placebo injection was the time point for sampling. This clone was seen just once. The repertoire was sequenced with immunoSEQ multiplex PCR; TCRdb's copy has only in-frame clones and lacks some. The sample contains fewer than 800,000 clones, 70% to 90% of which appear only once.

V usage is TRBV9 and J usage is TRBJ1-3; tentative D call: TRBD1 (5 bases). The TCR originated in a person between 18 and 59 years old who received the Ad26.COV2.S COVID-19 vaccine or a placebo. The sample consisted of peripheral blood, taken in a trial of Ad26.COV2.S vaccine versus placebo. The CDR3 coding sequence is TGTGCCAGCAGCGTCCATCGGGACGGTGGTCCATTTAGCTCTGGAAACACCATATATTTT. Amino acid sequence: CASSVHRDGGPFSSGNTIYF.